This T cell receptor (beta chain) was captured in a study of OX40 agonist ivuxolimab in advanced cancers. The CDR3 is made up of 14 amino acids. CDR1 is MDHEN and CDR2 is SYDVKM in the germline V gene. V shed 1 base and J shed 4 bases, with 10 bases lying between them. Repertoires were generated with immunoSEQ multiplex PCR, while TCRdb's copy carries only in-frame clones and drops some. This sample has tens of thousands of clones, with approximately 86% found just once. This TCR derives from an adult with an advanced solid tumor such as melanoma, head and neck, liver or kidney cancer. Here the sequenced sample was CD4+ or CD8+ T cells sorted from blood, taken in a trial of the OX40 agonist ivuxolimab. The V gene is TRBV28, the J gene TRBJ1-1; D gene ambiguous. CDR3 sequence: CASSLSGLSTEAFF. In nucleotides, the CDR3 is TGTGCCAGCAGTTTATCGGGGTTGAGCACTGAAGCTTTCTTT. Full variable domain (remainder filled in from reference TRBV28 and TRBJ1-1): DVKVTQSSRYLVKRTGEKVFLECVQDMDHENMFWYRQDPGLGLRLIYFSYDVKMKEKGDIPEGYSVSREKKERFSLILESASTNQTSMYLCASSLSGLSTEAFFGQGTRLTVV.